One sample yielded the 28 T cell receptor beta chains listed below, sequenced in a study of T-cell memory formation after mild COVID-19. From the 5' RACE reads, TCRdb called clonotypes with MiXCR, one entry per CDR3 protein. The sample lists 150,000 or so distinct CDR3 sequences; approximately 15% were seen once. The sequencing input was PBMCs or a T cell subset sorted from them (not recorded which). All receptors derive from an adult woman who had mild COVID-19 (a few samples of this study predate the infection). Cell type and time point are not known.

This clonotype was seen a single time. The J gene is TRBJ1-5, the V gene TRBV6-5; tentative D call: TRBD1 (5 bases). This CDR3 spans 16 amino acids. Germline CDR1 reads MNHEY; CDR2 reads SVGAGI. V lost 4 bases, J lost 0 bases, and 13 bases lay in between. CDR3 amino acids: CASSSGRGYSNQPQHF. CDR3 sequence (DNA): TGTGCCAGCAGTTCCGGGAGGGGATATAGCAATCAGCCCCAGCATTTT.

This chain connects TRBV7-9 to TRBJ1-2, with TRBD1 as a possible D gene (5 bases). The length of the CDR3 is 14 residues. Germline CDR1 reads SEHNR; CDR2 reads FQNEAQ (reference sequence). V dropped 5 bases and J dropped 3 bases, with 13 bases sitting between them. For the CDR3, the DNA is TGTGCCAGCAGCCCACGACAGCCCTACTATGGCTACACCTTC. Its translation is CASSPRQPYYGYTF.

This clonotype was seen more than once but under ten times. The chain couples TRBV30 to TRBJ1-5; D call uncertain. From germline, CDR1 is GTSNPN and CDR2 SVGIG (reference sequence). The CDR3 covers 13 residues. V shed 2 bases and J shed 3 bases, with 8 bases lying between them. The DNA for the CDR3 is TGTGCCTGGAGTAAGGCAGACAATCAGCCCCAGCATTTT. Its translation: CAWSKADNQPQHF.

The chain combines TRBV5-4 with TRBJ2-1; 7 bases match TRBD2. CDR1 is SGHNT, CDR2 YYREEE, per germline (reference sequence). CDR3 size: 15 residues. Trimming cost V 0 bases and J 0 bases; bases outside gene matches: 0. The CDR3 sequence: CASSLGLASYNEQFF. The DNA of the CDR3 is TGTGCCAGCAGCTTGGGACTAGCCTCCTACAATGAGCAGTTCTTC.

This clonotype was counted between two and nine times. The CDR3 region is CASSQDPTGVYGYTF. The DNA for the CDR3 is TGTGCCAGCAGCCAAGACCCGACAGGGGTCTATGGCTACACCTTC. V gene TRBV3-1 combines with J gene TRBJ1-2, with 8 nucleotides matching TRBD1. V lost 0 bases and J lost 4; bases outside the gene matches: 4. CDR1 is LGHDT, CDR2 YNNKEL, per germline (reference sequence). This CDR3 comprises 15 residues.

In this sample, this clonotype turned up a few times. This chain connects TRBV24-1 to TRBJ2-7; 10 nucleotides agree with TRBD1. Germline V lookup: CDR1 KGHDR, CDR2 SFDVKD. The CDR3 is 16 residues long. V lost 3 bases, J lost 6 bases, and 10 bases stayed unmatched. The CDR3 DNA is TGTGCCACCAGTGATGACCGGGACAGGGGAACGGGCGAGCAGTACTTC. It yields the protein CATSDDRDRGTGEQYF.

This clonotype came up a few times. The V and J genes are TRBV11-2 and TRBJ2-7, with D perhaps matching TRBD1 (5 bases). The ends were cut back, 10 bases at V and 12 bases at J, with 16 bases in the middle. Germline assignment: CDR1 SGHAT and CDR2 FQNNGV. This CDR3 has 10 amino acids. CDR3 protein: CAIIKGWGYF. The CDR3 bases are TGTGCCATCATCAAGGGGTGGGGGTACTTC.

V gene TRBV12-3 or TRBV12-4 combines with J gene TRBJ2-3; D remains ambiguous. Trimming removed 5 bases from V and 5 bases from J, with 11 bases in between. The CDR3 covers 13 residues. CDR3 in amino acids: CASSHTRRDTQYF. As DNA, the CDR3 is TGTGCCAGCAGTCACACCCGTCGAGATACGCAGTATTTT.

V is TRBV12-3 or TRBV12-4 and J is TRBJ2-5; D not certain. V was trimmed by 5 bases and J by 7 bases, leaving 8 bases between them. The CDR3 totals 11 residues. In DNA form, the CDR3 reads TGTGCCAGCAGTCTAGGAGTGACCCAGTACTTC. This sequence encodes CASSLGVTQYF.

The V call is TRBV6-1, the J call TRBJ2-6; possible D gene TRBD1, 6 bases. This CDR3 spans 17 amino acids. Deletions cut 2 bases from V and 1 base from J, with 12 bases between. Germline assignment: CDR1 MNHNS and CDR2 SASEGT. CDR3 sequence (DNA): TGTGCCAGCAGTGAACTGGCCAGGGGTTCTGGGGCCAACGTCCTGACTTTC. Its translation: CASSELARGSGANVLTF.

This clonotype was picked up one time. CDR3 loop: CASSQQVANTGELFF. CDR3 sequence (DNA): TGTGCCAGCAGCCAACAAGTCGCGAACACCGGGGAGCTGTTTTTT. The chain carries TRBV7-2 and TRBJ2-2; D is unresolved. The CDR3 extends over 15 amino acids. With 5 bases removed from V and 0 bases from J, the gap between germline ends came to 10 bases. Germline V gene sequence: CDR1 SGHTA, CDR2 FQGNSA.

This clonotype was seen a handful of times. The gene calls are TRBV12-3 or TRBV12-4 and TRBJ2-1; 12 nucleotides match TRBD2. The junction had 0 bases not matched to a gene; V was cut back by 1 base and J by 2 bases. This CDR3 contains 16 residues. This CDR3 reads CASSLGTSGAYNEQFF. In DNA, the CDR3 is TGTGCCAGCAGTTTAGGGACTAGCGGGGCCTACAATGAGCAGTTCTTC.

The chain couples TRBV2 to TRBJ1-5; D possibly corresponds to TRBD1 (6 bases). The CDR3 has 14 amino acids. Germline assignment: CDR1 SNHLY and CDR2 FYNNEI. V lost 6 bases and J lost 0, with 9 bases in between. The CDR3 DNA sequence: TGTGCCAGCAGGGACAGTTATAGCAATCAGCCCCAGCATTTT. It specifies CASRDSYSNQPQHF. Full variable domain (remainder filled in from reference TRBV2 and TRBJ1-5): EPEVTQTPSHQVTQMGQEVILRCVPISNHLYFYWYRQILGQKVEFLVSFYNNEISEKSEIFDDQFSVERPDGSNFTLKIRSTKLEDSAMYFCASRDSYSNQPQHFGDGTRLSIL.

This rearrangement joins TRBV20-1 to TRBJ2-7, with D tentatively TRBD1 or TRBD2 (5 bases each). V was cut by 2 bases and J by 3 bases, with 17 bases left in between. This CDR3 contains 15 residues. Germline V gives CDR1 DFQATT, CDR2 SNEGSKA (reference sequence). CDR3 sequence: CSARSRGAGDYEQYF. The CDR3 nucleotides are TGCAGTGCTAGATCTCGAGGGGCTGGAGACTACGAGCAGTACTTC.

This clonotype occurred a few times. J is TRBJ2-7 and V is TRBV2, with 8 bases matching TRBD2. The V gene's germline CDR1 is SNHLY and CDR2 FYNNEI. The CDR3 length is 15 residues. Germline trimming cut 3 bases from V and 2 bases from J; bases unmatched to any gene: 6. CDR3 bases: TGTGCCAGCAGTGATTGGGGACTAGAACCCTACGAGCAGTACTTC. It translates to CASSDWGLEPYEQYF.

This clonotype was seen a handful of times. V gene TRBV5-1 combines with J gene TRBJ2-7, with D possibly being TRBD1 or TRBD2 (5 bases each). This CDR3 has 15 amino acids. V lost 1 base to trimming and J lost 6 bases, with 17 bases between them. In germline, CDR1 is SGHRS, CDR2 YFSETQ. The CDR3 DNA reads as TGCGCCAGCAGCTTGAATCTGGGGACGTCCACCGAGCAGTACTTC. The encoded protein is CASSLNLGTSTEQYF.

This sequence joins TRBV21-1 and TRBJ2-7; TRBD2 is taken as the D call from the table, unchecked against the DNA. TRBV21-1 is deemed a pseudogene. The CDR3 runs to 14 residues. CDR3 in amino acids: CASSHLASGFEQYF. CDR3 DNA sequence: TGTGCCAGCAGCCACCTGGCTAGCGGGTTCGAGCAGTACTTC.

CDR3 nucleotides: TGTGCCAGCAGCTTAGAAGGTGGGGCAGGGCAGTACGAGCAGTACTTC. This gives the protein CASSLEGGAGQYEQYF. The chain combines TRBV11-2 with TRBJ2-7; TRBD1 might be the D (5 bases). CDR1 is SGHAT and CDR2 is FQNNGV in the germline V gene. The CDR3 has 16 residues. V lost 0 bases, J lost 4 bases, and 16 bases lay in between.

The rearrangement uses TRBV11-2 and TRBJ2-2; maybe TRBD2 (6 bases). Germline lookup yields CDR1 SGHAT and CDR2 FQNNGV. Trimming took 1 base from V and 5 from J, leaving 11 bases between them. The CDR3 totals 15 residues. CDR3 coding DNA: TGTGCCAGCAGCTTAGCGGGAGCCGGGACCGGGGAGCTGTTTTTT. Translation gives CASSLAGAGTGELFF.

The chain is built from TRBV19 and TRBJ2-3; 7 nucleotides align to TRBD1. The germline CDR1 and CDR2 sequences are LNHDA and SQIVND (reference sequence). Trimming cost V 7 bases and J 6 bases; bases outside gene matches: 7. The CDR3 length is 13 residues. Here the CDR3 reads CASNPRGPDTQYF. CDR3 DNA: TGTGCCAGTAACCCGAGGGGGCCGGATACGCAGTATTTT.

The gene calls are TRBV5-5 and TRBJ1-1; weak D call: TRBD1 (5 bases). The CDR3 totals 13 residues. Per the germline V gene, CDR1 is SGHKS and CDR2 is YYEKEE (reference sequence). The V gene lost 4 bases and the J gene lost 6 bases, with 13 bases spanning the gap. The DNA for the CDR3 is TGTGCCAGCAGCCGACAGCAACGCCCTGAAGCTTTCTTT. Protein product: CASSRQQRPEAFF.

The chain combines TRBV12-3 or TRBV12-4 with TRBJ2-7; 11 bases align to TRBD1. The CDR3 spans 15 residues. V shed 4 bases, J shed 5 bases, and the junction held 7 bases outside the gene matches. CDR3 in DNA: TGTGCCAGCAGTTCTCTCGGACAGGGGGCTAACGAGCAGTACTTC. It encodes CASSSLGQGANEQYF.

This clonotype occurred many times. This chain links TRBV19 with TRBJ2-3, with unresolved D. The CDR3 consists of 13 residues. CDR1 LNHDA and CDR2 SQIVND come from the germline V gene (reference sequence). Trimming stripped 4 bases from V and 0 bases from J, with 5 bases between. The chain's CDR3 is CASSTTSTDTQYF. The CDR3 DNA is TGTGCCAGTAGTACTACTAGCACAGATACGCAGTATTTT.

This clonotype was detected a few times. The V and J genes are TRBV20-1 and TRBJ2-2, with D tentatively TRBD2 (5 bases). CDR1 and CDR2 from the germline V gene are DFQATT and SNEGSKA (reference sequence). Trimming removed 5 bases at V and 5 bases at J, with 18 bases between. This CDR3 is built from 15 residues. CDR3 in amino acids: CSARTREGGTGELFF. DNA for the CDR3: TGCAGTGCTCGTACTCGTGAGGGTGGGACCGGGGAGCTGTTTTTT.

This clonotype was detected a few times. The rearrangement uses TRBV27 and TRBJ1-1; 7 positions match TRBD1. From germline, CDR1 is MNHEY and CDR2 SMNVEV (reference sequence). Trimming cost V 3 bases and J 2 bases; bases outside gene matches: 6. CDR3 length: 15 residues. The CDR3 nucleotides are TGTGCCAGCAGTTTGTCCACAGGGGCCAACACTGAAGCTTTCTTT. Translated: CASSLSTGANTEAFF.

The chain recombines TRBV18 with TRBJ2-7, with D tentatively TRBD1 (5 bases). The ends were cut back, 3 bases at V and 2 bases at J, with 14 bases in the middle. Germline V gene sequence: CDR1 KGHSH, CDR2 LQKENI. The CDR3 loop spans 15 amino acids. The CDR3 loop reads CASSPRVGDTYEQYF. The CDR3 nucleotides read TGTGCCAGCTCACCCAGGGTCGGAGATACCTACGAGCAGTACTTC.

V is TRBV12-3 or TRBV12-4 and J is TRBJ1-4; D gene unclear. The ends were cut back, 4 bases at V and 10 bases at J, with 4 bases in the middle. CDR3 length equals 10 residues. CDR3 nucleotides: TGTGCCAGCAGTTCTGTAAAACTGTTTTTT. This sequence encodes CASSSVKLFF.

This chain uses TRBV11-3 with TRBJ2-7; perhaps TRBD1 as D (6 bases). Trimming stripped 4 bases from V and 6 bases from J, with 16 bases between. The CDR3 consists of 14 residues. CDR1 is SGHNT, CDR2 YENEEA, per germline. For the CDR3, the DNA is TGTGCCAGCAGCTCCAATCCAGGGGAAAGCGAGCAGTACTTC. Its protein is CASSSNPGESEQYF.